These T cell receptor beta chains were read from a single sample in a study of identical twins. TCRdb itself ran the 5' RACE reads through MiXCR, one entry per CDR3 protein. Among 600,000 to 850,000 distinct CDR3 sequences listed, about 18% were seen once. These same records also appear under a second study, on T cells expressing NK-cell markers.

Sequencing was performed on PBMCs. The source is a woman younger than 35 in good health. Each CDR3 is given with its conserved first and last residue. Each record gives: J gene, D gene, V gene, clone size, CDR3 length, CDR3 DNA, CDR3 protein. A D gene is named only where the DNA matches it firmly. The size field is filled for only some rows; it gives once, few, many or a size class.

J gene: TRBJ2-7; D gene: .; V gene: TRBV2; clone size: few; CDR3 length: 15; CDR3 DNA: TGTGCCAGCAGTGAAATAGCTCAAAGCTCCTACGAGCAGTACTTC; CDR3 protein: CASSEIAQSSYEQYF
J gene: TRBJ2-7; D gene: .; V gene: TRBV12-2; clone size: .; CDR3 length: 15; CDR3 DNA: TGTGCAAGTCGCTTCCTAGGAATGGGGACGACGGAGCAGTACTTC; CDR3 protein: CASRFLGMGTTEQYF
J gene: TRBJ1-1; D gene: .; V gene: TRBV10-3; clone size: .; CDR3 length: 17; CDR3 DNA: TGTGCCATCAGTGAGCCGGGGAGAGGGAGGTATCGCACTGAAGCTTTCTTT; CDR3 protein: CAISEPGRGRYRTEAFF
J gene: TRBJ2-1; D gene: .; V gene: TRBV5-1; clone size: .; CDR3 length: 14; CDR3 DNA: TGCGCCAGCAGCTTGGGTAGGACACACAATGAGCAGTTCTTC; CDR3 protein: CASSLGRTHNEQFF
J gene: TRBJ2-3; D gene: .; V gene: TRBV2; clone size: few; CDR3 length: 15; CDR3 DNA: TGTGCCAGCAGTGAAACTGGGGGCCCTAGTGTTACGCAGTATTTT; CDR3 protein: CASSETGGPSVTQYF
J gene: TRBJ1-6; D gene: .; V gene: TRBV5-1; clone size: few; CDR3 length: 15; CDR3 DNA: TGCGCCAGCAGACCCGCCGGGACACCAAATTCACCCCTCCACTTT; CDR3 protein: CASRPAGTPNSPLHF
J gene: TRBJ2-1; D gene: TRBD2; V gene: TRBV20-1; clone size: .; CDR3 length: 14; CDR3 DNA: TGCAGTGCTAGAAGCGGGAGGGGGGTCAATGAGCAGTTCTTC; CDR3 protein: CSARSGRGVNEQFF
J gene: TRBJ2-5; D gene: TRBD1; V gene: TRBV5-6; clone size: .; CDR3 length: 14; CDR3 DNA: TGTGCCAGCAGCGAAATACAGGGGCGGGAGACCCAGTACTTC; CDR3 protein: CASSEIQGRETQYF
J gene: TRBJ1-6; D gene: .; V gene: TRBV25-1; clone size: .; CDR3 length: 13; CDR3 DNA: TGTGCCAGCACTGAAGGGCCGTACTCACCCCTCCACTTT; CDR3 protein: CASTEGPYSPLHF
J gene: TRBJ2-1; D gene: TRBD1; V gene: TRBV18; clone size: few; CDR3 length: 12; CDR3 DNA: TGTGCCAGCTCCCCGACAGGGGTTGAGCAGTTCTTC; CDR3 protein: CASSPTGVEQFF
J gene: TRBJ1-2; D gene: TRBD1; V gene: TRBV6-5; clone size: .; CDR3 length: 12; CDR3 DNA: TGTGCCAGCAGTTACGACAGGGGTGGCTACACCTTC; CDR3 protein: CASSYDRGGYTF
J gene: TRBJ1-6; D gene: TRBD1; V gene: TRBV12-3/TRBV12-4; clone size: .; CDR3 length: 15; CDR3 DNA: TGTGCCAGCAGTGCTGCGACAGGGAGGAATTCACCCCTCCACTTT; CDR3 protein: CASSAATGRNSPLHF
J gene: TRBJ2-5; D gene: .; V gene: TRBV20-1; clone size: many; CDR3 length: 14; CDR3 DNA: TGCAGTGCTCCTAGGCTAGGGGCGCAAGAGACCCAGTACTTC; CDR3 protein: CSAPRLGAQETQYF
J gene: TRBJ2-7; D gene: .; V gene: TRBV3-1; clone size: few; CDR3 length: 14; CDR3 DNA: TGTGCCAGCAGCGTTTACGGGAGCTCCTACGAGCAGTACTTC; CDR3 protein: CASSVYGSSYEQYF
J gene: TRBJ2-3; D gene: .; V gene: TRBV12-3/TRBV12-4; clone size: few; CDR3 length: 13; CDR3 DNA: TGTGCCAGTAACAGGGTGGTGACAGATACGCAGTATTTT; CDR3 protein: CASNRVVTDTQYF
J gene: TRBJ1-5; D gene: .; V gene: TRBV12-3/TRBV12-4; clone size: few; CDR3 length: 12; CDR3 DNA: TGTGCCAGCAGTTCCTTACCCGAAGCCCAGCATTTT; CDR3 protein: CASSSLPEAQHF
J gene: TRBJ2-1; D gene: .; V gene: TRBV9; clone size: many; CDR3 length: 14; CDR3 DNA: TGTGCCAGCAGCGTAGGCGGGGGCTCGAATGAGCAGTTCTTC; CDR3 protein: CASSVGGGSNEQFF
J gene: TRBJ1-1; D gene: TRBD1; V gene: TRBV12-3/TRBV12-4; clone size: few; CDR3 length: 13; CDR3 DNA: TGTGCCACCGTATTGACAGGGGGCTTGGAAGCTTTCTTT; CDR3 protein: CATVLTGGLEAFF
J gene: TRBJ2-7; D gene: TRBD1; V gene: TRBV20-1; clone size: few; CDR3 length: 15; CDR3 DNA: TGCAGTGCTAGAGATCGGAGACAGGGATACGGCGAGCAGTACTTC; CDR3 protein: CSARDRRQGYGEQYF
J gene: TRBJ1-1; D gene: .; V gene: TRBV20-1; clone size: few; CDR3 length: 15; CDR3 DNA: TGCAGTGCTACCCGGCCAGGGGAAGGTGAGACTGAAGCTTTCTTT; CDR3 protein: CSATRPGEGETEAFF
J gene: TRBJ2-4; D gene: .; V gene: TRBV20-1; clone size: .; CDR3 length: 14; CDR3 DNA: TGCAGTGCTAGAGATCAAGGGAACCAAAACATTCAGTACTTC; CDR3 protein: CSARDQGNQNIQYF
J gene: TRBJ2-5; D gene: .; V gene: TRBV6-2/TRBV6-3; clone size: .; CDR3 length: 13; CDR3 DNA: TGTGCCAGCAGTTACTTCCAGGGAGAGACCCAGTACTTC; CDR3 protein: CASSYFQGETQYF
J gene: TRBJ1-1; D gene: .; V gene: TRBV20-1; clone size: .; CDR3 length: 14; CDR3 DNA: TGCAGTGCTAGGCGAGGGGTCATGAACACTGAAGCTTTCTTT; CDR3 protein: CSARRGVMNTEAFF
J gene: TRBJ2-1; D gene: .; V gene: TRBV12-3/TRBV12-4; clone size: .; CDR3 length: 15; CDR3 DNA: TGTGCCAGCTCTCGCGGACGGAGACGGTACAATGAGCAGTTCTTC; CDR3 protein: CASSRGRRRYNEQFF
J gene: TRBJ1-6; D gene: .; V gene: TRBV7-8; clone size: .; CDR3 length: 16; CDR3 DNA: TGTGCCAGCAGCTTACAGAAGGGGTACCAAGATTCACCCCTCCACTTT; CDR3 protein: CASSLQKGYQDSPLHF
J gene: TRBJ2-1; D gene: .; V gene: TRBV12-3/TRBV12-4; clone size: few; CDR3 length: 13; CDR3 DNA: TGTGCCAGCAGTTTTGGGGACTACAATGAGCAGTTCTTC; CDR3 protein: CASSFGDYNEQFF
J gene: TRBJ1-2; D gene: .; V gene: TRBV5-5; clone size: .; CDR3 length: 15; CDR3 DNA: TGTGCCAGCAGTTTTACTCTGGGACGCCAGTATGGCTACACCTTC; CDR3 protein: CASSFTLGRQYGYTF
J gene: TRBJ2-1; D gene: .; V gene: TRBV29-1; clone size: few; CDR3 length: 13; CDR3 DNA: TGCAGCGTTGAGAATAGGGAGCGCAATGAGCAGTTCTTC; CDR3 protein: CSVENRERNEQFF
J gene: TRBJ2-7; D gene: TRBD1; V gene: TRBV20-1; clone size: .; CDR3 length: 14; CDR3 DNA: TGCAGTGCTTCAGGACAGGGGGGCAAAATCGAGCAGTACTTC; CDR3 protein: CSASGQGGKIEQYF
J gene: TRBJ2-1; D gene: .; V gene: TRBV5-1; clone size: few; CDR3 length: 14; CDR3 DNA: TGCGCCAGCAGCTTGGGGCGGGGACGGGATGAGCAGTTCTTC; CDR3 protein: CASSLGRGRDEQFF
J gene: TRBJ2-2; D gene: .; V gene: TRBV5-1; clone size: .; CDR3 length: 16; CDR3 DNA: TGCGCCAGCAGTGACCCCCGGTCTAGCAGAGCCGGGGAGCTGTTTTTT; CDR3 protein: CASSDPRSSRAGELFF
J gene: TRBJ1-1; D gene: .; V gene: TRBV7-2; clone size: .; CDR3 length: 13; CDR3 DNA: TGTGCCAGCAGCGACCGGGCAAACACTGAAGCTTTCTTT; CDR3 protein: CASSDRANTEAFF
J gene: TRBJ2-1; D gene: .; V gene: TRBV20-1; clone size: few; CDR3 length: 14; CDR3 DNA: TGCAGTGCTAGAGACGGCGGGACCTTCCTTGAGCAGTTCTTC; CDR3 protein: CSARDGGTFLEQFF
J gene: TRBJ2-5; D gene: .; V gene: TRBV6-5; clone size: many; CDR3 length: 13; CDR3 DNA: TGTGCCAGCAGTTACTCGAGGGGGGAGACCCAGTACTTC; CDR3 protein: CASSYSRGETQYF
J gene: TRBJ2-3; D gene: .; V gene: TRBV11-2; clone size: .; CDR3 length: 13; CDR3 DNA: TGTGCCAGCAGCTCAAGGAGTAGTCTATCCCAGTATTTT; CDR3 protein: CASSSRSSLSQYF
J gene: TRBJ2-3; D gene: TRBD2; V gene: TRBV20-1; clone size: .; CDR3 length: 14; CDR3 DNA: TGCAGTGCTAGTATTGCTAGCGGAGGGGATACGCAGTATTTT; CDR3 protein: CSASIASGGDTQYF
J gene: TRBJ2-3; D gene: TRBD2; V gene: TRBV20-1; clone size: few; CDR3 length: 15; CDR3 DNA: TGCAGTGCTGGGCGGCGGGAGGGGTCCCGGGATACGCAGTATTTT; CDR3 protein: CSAGRREGSRDTQYF
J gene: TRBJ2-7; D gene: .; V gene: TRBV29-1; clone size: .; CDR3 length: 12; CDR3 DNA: TGCAGCGTTGGAGGGTCGGTCTACGAGCAGTACTTC; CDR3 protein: CSVGGSVYEQYF
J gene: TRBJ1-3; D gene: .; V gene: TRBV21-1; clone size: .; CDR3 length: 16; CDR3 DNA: TGTGCCAGCAGCAAAAGTAACAACAGCTCTGGAAACACCATATATTTT; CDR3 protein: CASSKSNNSSGNTIYF
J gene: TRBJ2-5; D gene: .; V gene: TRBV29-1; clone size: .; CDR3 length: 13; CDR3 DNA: TGCAGCATAAGAGAGGGGGGCCAAGAGACCCAGTACTTC; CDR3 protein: CSIREGGQETQYF
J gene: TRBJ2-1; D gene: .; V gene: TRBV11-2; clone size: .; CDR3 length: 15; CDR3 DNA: TGTGCCAGCAGCTTCACCAGCGTCGACTCCTATGAGCAGTTCTTC; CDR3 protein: CASSFTSVDSYEQFF
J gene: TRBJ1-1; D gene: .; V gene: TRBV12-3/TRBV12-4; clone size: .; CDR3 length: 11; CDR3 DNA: TGTGCCAGCAGTATTACAGCTGAAGCTTTCTTT; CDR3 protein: CASSITAEAFF